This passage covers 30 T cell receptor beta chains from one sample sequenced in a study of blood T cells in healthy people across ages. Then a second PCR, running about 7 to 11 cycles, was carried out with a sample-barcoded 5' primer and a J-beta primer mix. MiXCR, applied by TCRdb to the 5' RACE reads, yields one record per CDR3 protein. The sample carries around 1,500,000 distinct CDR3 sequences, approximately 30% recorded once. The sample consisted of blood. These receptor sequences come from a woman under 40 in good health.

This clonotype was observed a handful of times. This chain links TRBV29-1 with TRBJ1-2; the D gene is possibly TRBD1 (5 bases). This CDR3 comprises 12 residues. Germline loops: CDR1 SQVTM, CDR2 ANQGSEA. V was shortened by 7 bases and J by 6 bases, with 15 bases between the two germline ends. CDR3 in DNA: TGCAGCGGACGGGACTCCTACCATGGCTACACCTTC. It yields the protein CSGRDSYHGYTF.

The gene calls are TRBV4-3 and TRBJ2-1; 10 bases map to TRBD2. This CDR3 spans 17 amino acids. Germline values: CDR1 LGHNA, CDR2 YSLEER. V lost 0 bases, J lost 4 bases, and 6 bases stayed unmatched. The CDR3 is CASSQDAGLASYNEQFF. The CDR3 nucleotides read TGCGCCAGCAGCCAAGATGCGGGACTAGCGTCGTACAATGAGCAGTTCTTC.

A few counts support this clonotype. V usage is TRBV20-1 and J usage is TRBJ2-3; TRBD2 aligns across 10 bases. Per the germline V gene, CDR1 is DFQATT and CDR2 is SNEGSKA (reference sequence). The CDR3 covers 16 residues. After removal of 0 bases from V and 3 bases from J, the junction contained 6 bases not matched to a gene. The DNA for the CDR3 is TGCAGTGCTAGAGATCTTACTAGCGGGAAGACAGATACGCAGTATTTT. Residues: CSARDLTSGKTDTQYF.

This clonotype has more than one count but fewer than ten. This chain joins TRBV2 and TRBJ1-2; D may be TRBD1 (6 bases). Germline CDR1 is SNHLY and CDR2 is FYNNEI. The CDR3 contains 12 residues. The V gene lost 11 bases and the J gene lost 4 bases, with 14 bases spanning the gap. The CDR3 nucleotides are TGTGCCGGCATTGGGGGCCTCTATGGCTACACCTTC. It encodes CAGIGGLYGYTF. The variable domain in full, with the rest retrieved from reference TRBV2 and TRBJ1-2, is EPEVTQTPSHQVTQMGQEVILRCVPISNHLYFYWYRQILGQKVEFLVSFYNNEISEKSEIFDDQFSVERPDGSNFTLKIRSTKLEDSAMYFCAGIGGLYGYTFGSGTRLTVV.

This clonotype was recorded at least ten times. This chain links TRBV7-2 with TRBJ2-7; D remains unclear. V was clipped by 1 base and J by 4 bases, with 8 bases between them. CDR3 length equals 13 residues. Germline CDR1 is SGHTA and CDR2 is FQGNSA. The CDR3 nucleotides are TGTGCCAGCAGCTTAGGGCCCAGGTACGAGCAGTACTTC. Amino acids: CASSLGPRYEQYF.

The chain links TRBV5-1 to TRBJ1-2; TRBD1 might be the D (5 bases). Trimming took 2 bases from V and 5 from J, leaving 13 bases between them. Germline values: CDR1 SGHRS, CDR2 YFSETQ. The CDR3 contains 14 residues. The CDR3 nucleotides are TGCGCCAGCAGCTTCGGGACTTCGGATTATGGCTACACCTTC. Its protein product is CASSFGTSDYGYTF.

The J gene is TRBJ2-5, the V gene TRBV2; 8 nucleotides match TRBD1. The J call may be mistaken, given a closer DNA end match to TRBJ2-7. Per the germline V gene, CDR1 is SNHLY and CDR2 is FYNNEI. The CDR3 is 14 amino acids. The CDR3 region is CASSDGRGRDEQYF. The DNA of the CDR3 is TGTGCCAGCAGTGATGGCAGGGGGCGCGACGAGCAGTACTTC.

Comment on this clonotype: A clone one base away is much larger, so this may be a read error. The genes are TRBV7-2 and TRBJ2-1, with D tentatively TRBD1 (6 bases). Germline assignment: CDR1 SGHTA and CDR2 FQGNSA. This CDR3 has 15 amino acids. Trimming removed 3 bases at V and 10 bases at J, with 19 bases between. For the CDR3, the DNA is TGTGCCAGCAGCTTGACACAGGGACCCCCCTACGAGCAGTTCTTC. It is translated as CASSLTQGPPYEQFF.

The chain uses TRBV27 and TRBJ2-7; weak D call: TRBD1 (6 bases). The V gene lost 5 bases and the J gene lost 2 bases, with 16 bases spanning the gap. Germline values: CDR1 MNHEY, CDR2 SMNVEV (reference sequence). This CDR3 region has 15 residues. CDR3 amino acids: CASSRSEDSTYEQYF. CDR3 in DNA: TGTGCCAGCAGTCGATCAGAGGACAGCACCTACGAGCAGTACTTC.

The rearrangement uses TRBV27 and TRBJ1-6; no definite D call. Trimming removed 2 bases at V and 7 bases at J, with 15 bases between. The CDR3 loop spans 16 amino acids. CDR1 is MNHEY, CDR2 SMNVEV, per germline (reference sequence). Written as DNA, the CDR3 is TGTGCCAGCAGTTTAATACGGATAACCCCGAATTCACCCCTCCACTTT. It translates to CASSLIRITPNSPLHF.

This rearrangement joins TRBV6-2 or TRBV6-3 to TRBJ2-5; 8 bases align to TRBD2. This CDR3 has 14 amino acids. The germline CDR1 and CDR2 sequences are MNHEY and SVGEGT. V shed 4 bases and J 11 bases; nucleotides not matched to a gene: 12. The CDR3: CASSSPGRGDEQYF. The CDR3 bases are TGTGCCAGCAGTTCTCCCGGGAGGGGGGATGAGCAGTACTTC.

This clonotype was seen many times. CDR3 in amino acids: CASSQARGQGNSGANVLTF. CDR3 coding DNA: TGCGCCAGCAGCCAAGCACGAGGACAGGGAAACTCTGGGGCCAACGTCCTGACTTTC. This sequence joins TRBV4-1 and TRBJ2-6; the match to TRBD1 covers 8 bases. V shed 1 base and J 0 bases; nucleotides not matched to a gene: 8. Germline CDR1 is MGHRA and CDR2 is YSYEKL. The CDR3 is 19 residues long.

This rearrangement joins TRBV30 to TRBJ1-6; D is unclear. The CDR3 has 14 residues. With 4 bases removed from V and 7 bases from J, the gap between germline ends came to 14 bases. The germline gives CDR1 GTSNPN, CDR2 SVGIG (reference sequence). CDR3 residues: CAWTLSAGNSPLHF. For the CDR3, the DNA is TGTGCCTGGACATTAAGTGCCGGGAATTCACCCCTCCACTTT.

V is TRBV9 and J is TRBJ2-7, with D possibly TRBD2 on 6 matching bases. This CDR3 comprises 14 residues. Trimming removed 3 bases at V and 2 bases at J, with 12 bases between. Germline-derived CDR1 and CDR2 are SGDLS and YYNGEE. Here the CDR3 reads CASSEGTDAYEQYF. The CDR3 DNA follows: TGTGCCAGCAGCGAGGGGACTGACGCCTACGAGCAGTACTTC.

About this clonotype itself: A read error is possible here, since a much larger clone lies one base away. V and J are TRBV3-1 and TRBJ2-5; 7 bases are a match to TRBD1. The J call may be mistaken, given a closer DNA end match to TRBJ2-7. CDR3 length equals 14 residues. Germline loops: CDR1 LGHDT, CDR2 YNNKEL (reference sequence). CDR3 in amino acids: CASRPGWDSYEQYF. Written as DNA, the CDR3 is TGTGCCAGCCGCCCCGGCTGGGACAGCTACGAGCAGTACTTC.

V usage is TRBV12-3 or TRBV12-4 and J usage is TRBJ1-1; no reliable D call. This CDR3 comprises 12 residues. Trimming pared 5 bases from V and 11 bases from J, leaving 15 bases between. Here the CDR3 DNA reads TGTGCCAGCAGTCCCTTTACAGAGTCCGCTTTCTTT. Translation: CASSPFTESAFF.

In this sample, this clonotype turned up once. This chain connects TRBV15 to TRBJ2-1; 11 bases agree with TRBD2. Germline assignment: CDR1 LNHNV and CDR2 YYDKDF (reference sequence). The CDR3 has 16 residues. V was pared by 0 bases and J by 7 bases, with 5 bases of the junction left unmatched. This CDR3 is CATSRDSGRAFNEQFF. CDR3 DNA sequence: TGTGCCACCAGCAGAGATAGCGGGAGGGCCTTTAATGAGCAGTTCTTC.

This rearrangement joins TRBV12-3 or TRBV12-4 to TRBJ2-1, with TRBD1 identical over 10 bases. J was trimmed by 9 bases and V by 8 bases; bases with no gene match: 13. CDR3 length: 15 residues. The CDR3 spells CASCRPGQGQTEQFF. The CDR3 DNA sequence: TGTGCCAGCTGCAGGCCGGGACAGGGGCAGACTGAGCAGTTCTTC.

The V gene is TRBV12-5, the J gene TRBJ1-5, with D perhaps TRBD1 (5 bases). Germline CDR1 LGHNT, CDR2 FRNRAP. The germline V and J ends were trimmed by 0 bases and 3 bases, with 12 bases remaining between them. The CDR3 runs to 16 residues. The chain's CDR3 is CASGLVGQQLNQPQHF. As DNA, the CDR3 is TGTGCTAGTGGTTTGGTCGGACAACAGCTCAATCAGCCCCAGCATTTT.

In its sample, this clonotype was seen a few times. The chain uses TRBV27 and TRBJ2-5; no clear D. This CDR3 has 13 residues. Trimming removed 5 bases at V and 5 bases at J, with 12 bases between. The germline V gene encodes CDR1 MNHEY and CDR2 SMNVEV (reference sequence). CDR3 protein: CASSRLAVETQYF. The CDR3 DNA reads TGTGCCAGCAGTCGACTCGCCGTCGAGACCCAGTACTTC.

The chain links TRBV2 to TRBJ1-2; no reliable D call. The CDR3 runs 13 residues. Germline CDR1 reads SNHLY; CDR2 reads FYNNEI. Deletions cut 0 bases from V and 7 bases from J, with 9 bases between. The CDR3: CASSEALGLGYTF. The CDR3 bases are TGTGCCAGCAGTGAAGCGCTCGGGCTTGGCTACACCTTC.

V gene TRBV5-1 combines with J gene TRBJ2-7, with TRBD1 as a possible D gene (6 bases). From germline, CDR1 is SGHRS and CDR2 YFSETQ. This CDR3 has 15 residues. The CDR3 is CVNRDMRGESYEQYF. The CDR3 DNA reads TGCGTCAACAGGGATATGCGAGGGGAGTCCTACGAGCAGTACTTC.

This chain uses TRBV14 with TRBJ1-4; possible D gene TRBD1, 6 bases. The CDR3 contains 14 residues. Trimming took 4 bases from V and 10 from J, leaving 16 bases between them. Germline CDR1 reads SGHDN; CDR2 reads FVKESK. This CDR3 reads CASSPDSLGPKLFF. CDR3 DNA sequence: TGTGCCAGCAGCCCGGACAGTCTAGGTCCAAAACTGTTTTTT.

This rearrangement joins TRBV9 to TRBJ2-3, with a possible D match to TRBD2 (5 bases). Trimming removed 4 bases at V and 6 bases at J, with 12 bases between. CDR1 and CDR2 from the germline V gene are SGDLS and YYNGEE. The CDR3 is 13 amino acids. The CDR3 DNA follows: TGTGCCAGCAGCATAGGAACGGGGGATACGCAGTATTTT. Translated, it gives CASSIGTGDTQYF. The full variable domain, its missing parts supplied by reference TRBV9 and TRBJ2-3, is DSGVTQTPKHLITATGQRVTLRCSPRSGDLSVYWYQQSLDQGLQFLIQYYNGEERAKGNILERFSAQQFPDLHSELNLSSLELGDSALYFCASSIGTGDTQYFGPGTRLTVL.

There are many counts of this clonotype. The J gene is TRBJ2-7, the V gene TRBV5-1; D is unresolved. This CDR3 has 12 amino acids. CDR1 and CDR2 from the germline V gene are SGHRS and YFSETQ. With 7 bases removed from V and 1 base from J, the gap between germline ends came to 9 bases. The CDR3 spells CASGDPSYEQYF. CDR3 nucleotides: TGCGCCAGCGGAGACCCTTCCTACGAGCAGTACTTC. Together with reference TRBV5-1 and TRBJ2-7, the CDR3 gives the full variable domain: KAGVTQTPRYLIKTRGQQVTLSCSPISGHRSVSWYQQTPGQGLQFLFEYFSETQRNKGNFPGRFSGRQFSNSRSEMNVSTLELGDSALYLCASGDPSYEQYFGPGTRLTVT.

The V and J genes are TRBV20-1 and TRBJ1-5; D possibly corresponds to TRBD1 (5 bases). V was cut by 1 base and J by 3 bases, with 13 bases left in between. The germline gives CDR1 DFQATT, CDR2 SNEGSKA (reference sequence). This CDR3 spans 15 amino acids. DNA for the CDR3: TGCAGTGCTAGAGCGGGGCGAAGCTACAATCAGCCCCAGCATTTT. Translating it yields CSARAGRSYNQPQHF.

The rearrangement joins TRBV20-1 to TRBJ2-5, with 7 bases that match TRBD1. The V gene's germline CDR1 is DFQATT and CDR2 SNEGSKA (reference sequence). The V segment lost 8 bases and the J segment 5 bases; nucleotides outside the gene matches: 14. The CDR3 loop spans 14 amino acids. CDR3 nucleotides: TGCAGTTACTCTCCCGGGACAGACGAGGAGACCCAGTACTTC. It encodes CSYSPGTDEETQYF.

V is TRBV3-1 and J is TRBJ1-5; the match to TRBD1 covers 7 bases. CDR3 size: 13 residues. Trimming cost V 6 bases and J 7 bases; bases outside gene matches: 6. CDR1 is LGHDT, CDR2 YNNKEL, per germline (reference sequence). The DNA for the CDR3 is TGTGCCAGCAGTGACGGACAGGCCCAGCCCCAGCATTTT. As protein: CASSDGQAQPQHF.

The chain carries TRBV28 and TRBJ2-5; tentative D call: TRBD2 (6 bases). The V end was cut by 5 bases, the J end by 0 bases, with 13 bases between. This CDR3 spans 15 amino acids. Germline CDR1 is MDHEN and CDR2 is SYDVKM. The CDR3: CASSNDGTYQETQYF. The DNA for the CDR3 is TGTGCCAGCAGTAACGACGGGACTTACCAAGAGACCCAGTACTTC.

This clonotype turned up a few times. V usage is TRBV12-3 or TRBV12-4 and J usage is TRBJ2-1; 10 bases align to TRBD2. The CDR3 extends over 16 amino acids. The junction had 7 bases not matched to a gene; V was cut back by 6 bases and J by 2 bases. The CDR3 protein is CASSSSGRQTYNEQFF. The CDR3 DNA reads TGTGCCAGCAGCTCTAGCGGGAGACAGACCTACAATGAGCAGTTCTTC.